Listed below are T cell receptor beta chains from one sample, sequenced in a study of OX40 agonist ivuxolimab in advanced cancers. Using immunoSEQ multiplex PCR, the repertoire was profiled, and TCRdb retains in-frame clones only, with some absent. The sample shows tens of thousands of clones, roughly 89% of them seen only once. This specimen was CD4+ or CD8+ T cells sorted from blood, taken in a trial of the OX40 agonist ivuxolimab. The receptors stem from an adult with an advanced solid tumor such as melanoma, head and neck, liver or kidney cancer. Each CDR3 is given with its conserved first and last residue. Each record gives: V gene, clone size, J gene, CDR3 length, D gene, CDR3 protein, CDR3 DNA. D genes are given only for firm matches. Clone size is stated in some rows and not others, as once, few, many or a class when expanded.

v_call: TRBV5-4
clone_size: NA
j_call: TRBJ1-3
cdr3_length: 15
d_call: TRBD1
cdr3_aa: CASSLDDRVGNTIYF
cdr3_nt: TGTGCCAGCAGCTTGGATGACAGGGTTGGAAACACCATATATTTT

v_call: TRBV6-5
clone_size: NA
j_call: TRBJ2-3
cdr3_length: 12
d_call: NA
cdr3_aa: CASSPKTDTQYF
cdr3_nt: TGTGCCAGCAGCCCGAAGACAGATACGCAGTATTTT

v_call: TRBV4-1
clone_size: NA
j_call: TRBJ2-1
cdr3_length: 14
d_call: NA
cdr3_aa: CASSHLGVVREQFF
cdr3_nt: TGCGCCAGCAGCCATCTCGGGGTAGTACGGGAGCAGTTCTTC

v_call: TRBV18
clone_size: NA
j_call: TRBJ1-1
cdr3_length: 16
d_call: TRBD1
cdr3_aa: CASSPRPQGARTEAFF
cdr3_nt: TGTGCCAGCTCACCCAGACCCCAGGGGGCGCGGACTGAAGCTTTCTTT

v_call: TRBV6-1
clone_size: NA
j_call: TRBJ2-4
cdr3_length: 18
d_call: NA
cdr3_aa: CASSEAWETGLAKNIQYF
cdr3_nt: TGTGCCAGCAGTGAAGCGTGGGAAACGGGCCTAGCCAAAAACATTCAGTACTTC

v_call: TRBV6-1
clone_size: NA
j_call: TRBJ1-1
cdr3_length: 13
d_call: TRBD1
cdr3_aa: CASEAGGNTEAFF
cdr3_nt: TGTGCCAGCGAGGCAGGGGGGAACACTGAAGCTTTTTTT

v_call: TRBV6-5
clone_size: NA
j_call: TRBJ1-3
cdr3_length: 12
d_call: NA
cdr3_aa: CASTPSGNTIYF
cdr3_nt: TGTGCCAGCACCCCCTCTGGAAACACCATATATTTT

v_call: TRBV7-2
clone_size: NA
j_call: TRBJ2-7
cdr3_length: 13
d_call: NA
cdr3_aa: CASSSGPLGEQYF
cdr3_nt: TGTGCCAGCAGCTCGGGGCCTTTAGGCGAGCAGTACTTC

v_call: TRBV29-1
clone_size: NA
j_call: TRBJ2-7
cdr3_length: 13
d_call: TRBD2
cdr3_aa: CSAGRGTTEEQYF
cdr3_nt: TGCAGCGCCGGGAGGGGAACCACTGAAGAGCAGTACTTC

v_call: TRBV5-4
clone_size: NA
j_call: TRBJ2-2
cdr3_length: 16
d_call: TRBD2
cdr3_aa: CASRDPTSGGTGELFF
cdr3_nt: TGTGCCAGCAGAGACCCGACTAGCGGGGGAACCGGGGAGCTGTTTTTT

v_call: TRBV28
clone_size: NA
j_call: TRBJ2-7
cdr3_length: 14
d_call: NA
cdr3_aa: CASSSSTGRYEQYF
cdr3_nt: TGTGCCAGCAGTTCATCGACAGGAAGATACGAGCAGTACTTC

v_call: TRBV2
clone_size: NA
j_call: TRBJ1-1
cdr3_length: 14
d_call: TRBD1
cdr3_aa: CASRSDRGITEAFF
cdr3_nt: TGTGCCAGCAGATCCGACAGGGGCATCACTGAAGCTTTCTTT

v_call: TRBV9
clone_size: NA
j_call: TRBJ2-7
cdr3_length: 13
d_call: NA
cdr3_aa: CASSVGISSEQYF
cdr3_nt: TGTGCCAGCAGCGTTGGCATATCGTCCGAGCAGTACTTC

v_call: TRBV6-6
clone_size: NA
j_call: TRBJ1-5
cdr3_length: 14
d_call: NA
cdr3_aa: CASSYRQSNQPQHF
cdr3_nt: TGTGCCAGCAGTTACCGGCAGAGCAATCAGCCCCAGCATTTT

v_call: TRBV29-1
clone_size: NA
j_call: TRBJ2-1
cdr3_length: 16
d_call: TRBD2
cdr3_aa: CSGRPGLAGVKGEQFF
cdr3_nt: TGCAGCGGTCGCCCGGGACTAGCGGGAGTAAAAGGTGAGCAGTTCTTC

v_call: TRBV2
clone_size: NA
j_call: TRBJ1-5
cdr3_length: 15
d_call: NA
cdr3_aa: CASTEGGQSNQPQHF
cdr3_nt: TGTGCCAGCACCGAAGGCGGGCAGAGCAATCAGCCCCAGCATTTT

v_call: TRBV29-1
clone_size: NA
j_call: TRBJ2-7
cdr3_length: 12
d_call: NA
cdr3_aa: CSVGQRSYEQYF
cdr3_nt: TGCAGCGTTGGGCAGAGGTCCTACGAGCAGTACTTC

v_call: TRBV6-5
clone_size: NA
j_call: TRBJ1-1
cdr3_length: 15
d_call: NA
cdr3_aa: CASSYSRDLNTEAFF
cdr3_nt: TGTGCCAGCAGTTACTCCCGTGATTTGAACACTGAAGCTTTCTTT

v_call: TRBV5-1
clone_size: NA
j_call: TRBJ1-2
cdr3_length: 14
d_call: NA
cdr3_aa: CASSLGHSNYGYTF
cdr3_nt: TGCGCCAGCAGCTTGGGCCACTCCAACTATGGCTACACCTTC

v_call: TRBV7-2
clone_size: once
j_call: TRBJ1-2
cdr3_length: 13
d_call: TRBD1
cdr3_aa: CASSNFQGGGYTF
cdr3_nt: TGTGCCAGCAGCAATTTTCAGGGGGGTGGCTACACCTTC

v_call: TRBV28
clone_size: NA
j_call: TRBJ2-5
cdr3_length: 15
d_call: TRBD2
cdr3_aa: CASSRGEGIIETQYF
cdr3_nt: TGTGCCAGCAGCCGGGGGGAGGGGATCATAGAGACCCAGTACTTC

v_call: TRBV7-8
clone_size: NA
j_call: TRBJ2-7
cdr3_length: 16
d_call: TRBD2
cdr3_aa: CASSILAGVPSYEQYF
cdr3_nt: TGTGCCAGCAGCATCCTAGCGGGAGTGCCCTCCTACGAGCAGTACTTC

v_call: TRBV7-2
clone_size: NA
j_call: TRBJ2-5
cdr3_length: 15
d_call: TRBD1
cdr3_aa: CASRRQGIVQETQYF
cdr3_nt: TGTGCCAGCAGAAGACAGGGAATTGTCCAAGAGACCCAGTACTTC

v_call: TRBV29-1
clone_size: once
j_call: TRBJ1-2
cdr3_length: 14
d_call: NA
cdr3_aa: CSVEERQINTGYTF
cdr3_nt: TGCAGCGTTGAAGAGAGGCAAATTAATACTGGCTACACCTTC

v_call: TRBV5-1
clone_size: NA
j_call: TRBJ2-5
cdr3_length: 13
d_call: NA
cdr3_aa: CASSLMGRETQYF
cdr3_nt: TGCGCCAGCAGCTTGATGGGCCGGGAGACCCAGTACTTC

v_call: TRBV28
clone_size: NA
j_call: TRBJ1-5
cdr3_length: 15
d_call: TRBD1
cdr3_aa: CASSSRGRGWQPQHF
cdr3_nt: TGTGCCAGCAGTTCCAGGGGCAGGGGGTGGCAGCCCCAGCATTTT

v_call: TRBV2
clone_size: NA
j_call: TRBJ2-4
cdr3_length: 15
d_call: TRBD2
cdr3_aa: CASSSVRGGGNIQYF
cdr3_nt: TGTGCCAGCAGCTCCGTCCGGGGGGGTGGAAACATTCAGTACTTC

v_call: TRBV7-3
clone_size: NA
j_call: TRBJ2-1
cdr3_length: 12
d_call: TRBD2
cdr3_aa: CASSPSGGSLFF
cdr3_nt: TGTGCCAGCAGCCCTAGCGGGGGGAGTCTGTTCTTC

v_call: TRBV11-2
clone_size: NA
j_call: TRBJ1-5
cdr3_length: 15
d_call: TRBD1
cdr3_aa: CASSLQGASGQPQHF
cdr3_nt: TGTGCCAGCAGCCTACAGGGGGCCTCAGGTCAGCCCCAGCATTTT

v_call: TRBV5-1
clone_size: NA
j_call: TRBJ2-4
cdr3_length: 14
d_call: TRBD1
cdr3_aa: CASRGQGAKNIQYF
cdr3_nt: TGCGCCAGTAGGGGACAGGGAGCCAAAAACATTCAGTACTTC

v_call: TRBV7-2
clone_size: NA
j_call: TRBJ2-5
cdr3_length: 12
d_call: NA
cdr3_aa: CASSSAVETQYF
cdr3_nt: TGTGCCAGCAGCTCGGCGGTGGAGACCCAGTACTTC

v_call: TRBV18
clone_size: NA
j_call: TRBJ2-3
cdr3_length: 13
d_call: NA
cdr3_aa: CASSPGPLDTQYF
cdr3_nt: TGTGCCAGCTCACCCGGGCCTCTGGATACGCAGTATTTT

v_call: TRBV5-1
clone_size: NA
j_call: TRBJ2-3
cdr3_length: 16
d_call: TRBD1
cdr3_aa: CASSLGRGHISDTQYF
cdr3_nt: TGCGCCAGCAGCTTGGGTAGGGGGCACATATCTGATACGCAGTATTTT

v_call: TRBV30
clone_size: NA
j_call: TRBJ2-3
cdr3_length: 13
d_call: NA
cdr3_aa: CAWSRWTADTQYF
cdr3_nt: TGTGCCTGGAGTAGGTGGACAGCAGATACGCAGTATTTT

v_call: TRBV15
clone_size: NA
j_call: TRBJ2-2
cdr3_length: 17
d_call: NA
cdr3_aa: CATSRDDLLRTPGELFF
cdr3_nt: TGTGCCACCAGCAGAGATGACCTACTGAGGACACCCGGGGAGCTGTTTTTT

v_call: TRBV11-2
clone_size: NA
j_call: TRBJ1-3
cdr3_length: 15
d_call: NA
cdr3_aa: CASSLGANSGNTIYF
cdr3_nt: TGTGCCAGCAGCTTAGGGGCGAACTCTGGAAACACCATATATTTT

v_call: TRBV4-2
clone_size: NA
j_call: TRBJ1-1
cdr3_length: 14
d_call: NA
cdr3_aa: CASSQDSGGGEAFF
cdr3_nt: TGTGCCAGCAGCCAAGACTCCGGGGGTGGGGAAGCTTTCTTT

v_call: TRBV2
clone_size: once
j_call: TRBJ2-7
cdr3_length: 15
d_call: NA
cdr3_aa: CASSERSVGTYEQYF
cdr3_nt: TGTGCCAGCAGTGAACGGTCGGTGGGAACCTACGAGCAGTACTTC

v_call: TRBV6-5
clone_size: NA
j_call: TRBJ1-2
cdr3_length: 13
d_call: NA
cdr3_aa: CASSYLTGRGYTF
cdr3_nt: TGTGCCAGCAGTTACTTGACAGGTCGAGGCTACACCTTC

v_call: TRBV25-1
clone_size: NA
j_call: TRBJ1-3
cdr3_length: 14
d_call: TRBD1
cdr3_aa: CASSEGTGRNTIYF
cdr3_nt: TGTGCCAGCAGTGAGGGGACAGGGAGAAACACCATATATTTT